The next 18 T cell receptor beta chains were all read from a single sample in a study of shared clonotypes between healthy human individuals. Profiling relied on immunoSEQ multiplex PCR, and the TCRdb table lists in-frame clones only, not all of them. The data contain 2 million to 3 million clones, roughly 93% of them singletons. Sequenced input: naive CD4+ T cells from PBMCs. Subset given: CD45RA+ positively selected. The receptor set was obtained from a young man in good health. Some clones in this sample may be carry-over from other donors' samples.

The rearrangement uses TRBV10-3 and TRBJ1-1, with 9 bases fitting TRBD1. CDR3 length equals 16 residues. Germline CDR1 reads ENHRY; CDR2 reads SYGVKD. V lost 6 bases to trimming and J lost 2 bases; unmatched junction nucleotides: 10. The CDR3 coding sequence is TGTGCCATCAGCGAGAGTACAGGGGGCAGAAACACTGAAGCTTTCTTT. This codes for CAISESTGGRNTEAFF.

The V and J genes are TRBV7-9 and TRBJ1-3; D unresolved. Trimming removed 3 bases from V and 0 bases from J, with 9 bases in between. CDR3 size: 15 residues. Germline values: CDR1 SEHNR, CDR2 FQNEAQ (reference sequence). DNA of the CDR3: TGTGCCAGCAGCTTCCCGGGAAGCTCTGGAAACACCATATATTTT. Protein: CASSFPGSSGNTIYF.

This clone was seen only once. The rearrangement uses TRBV4-2 and TRBJ2-3; D remains unclear. Looked up from germline, CDR1 is LGHNA and CDR2 is YNFKEQ. The CDR3 has 17 amino acids. The V end lost 4 bases, the J end lost 1 base, and 18 bases lay between the germline ends. CDR3 bases: TGTGCCAGCAGCCTGCAAGGAATCTCGCGAGGCACAGATACGCAGTATTTT. Amino acid sequence: CASSLQGISRGTDTQYF.

The V and J genes are TRBV9 and TRBJ2-4; D not certain. Trimming removed 1 base from V and 3 bases from J, with 14 bases in between. The CDR3 loop spans 16 amino acids. CDR1 is SGDLS and CDR2 is YYNGEE in the germline V gene. As DNA, the CDR3 is TGTGCCAGCAGCGTACTTCCGGGCTTAGGCAAAAACATTCAGTACTTC. The encoded protein is CASSVLPGLGKNIQYF.

Comments on this clone: The sample carries other DNA sequences with the same CDR3. This chain joins TRBV28 and TRBJ2-5; D gene uncertain. CDR3 length: 11 residues. Germline lookup yields CDR1 MDHEN and CDR2 SYDVKM. Between the trimmed V and J ends, which lost 3 bases and 5 bases, there was a span of 4 bases. This CDR3 is CASSFVETQYF. The CDR3 DNA reads as TGTGCCAGCAGTTTCGTGGAGACCCAGTACTTC. The variable domain in full, completed from reference TRBV28 and TRBJ2-5, reads DVKVTQSSRYLVKRTGEKVFLECVQDMDHENMFWYRQDPGLGLRLIYFSYDVKMKEKGDIPEGYSVSREKKERFSLILESASTNQTSMYLCASSFVETQYFGPGTRLLVL.

This chain connects TRBV7-3 to TRBJ2-5, with 8 bases that match TRBD2. Germline CDR1 is SGHTA and CDR2 is FQGTGA. This CDR3 comprises 15 residues. Trimming at V came to 5 bases and at J to 5 bases, leaving 10 bases not matched to a gene. CDR3 residues: CASSVYGLAGETQYF. CDR3 coding DNA: TGTGCCAGCAGCGTATACGGACTAGCCGGGGAGACCCAGTACTTC.

V gene TRBV6-1 combines with J gene TRBJ1-6, with 9 positions matching TRBD1. Per the germline V gene, CDR1 is MNHNS and CDR2 is SASEGT. The CDR3 runs to 18 residues. The V segment lost 3 bases and the J segment 4 bases; nucleotides outside the gene matches: 10. The CDR3 nucleotides read TGTGCCAGCAGTGATAGACCGGGACAGGGCCTTTATAATTCACCCCTCCACTTT. This gives the protein CASSDRPGQGLYNSPLHF.

The chain joins TRBV28 to TRBJ1-5, with D unclear. CDR3 length: 16 amino acids. Deletions cut 3 bases from V and 8 bases from J, with 20 bases between. CDR1 and CDR2 from the germline V gene are MDHEN and SYDVKM. CDR3 DNA sequence: TGTGCCAGCAGTTTTGTGATTTTTGGGGATTTTGAGCCCCAGCATTTT. Protein sequence: CASSFVIFGDFEPQHF.

This rearrangement joins TRBV7-9 to TRBJ1-4, with TRBD1 as a possible D gene (5 bases). The CDR3 consists of 15 residues. Trimming pared 3 bases from V and 6 bases from J, leaving 14 bases between. Germline V gene data show CDR1 as SEHNR and CDR2 as FQNEAQ (reference sequence). The CDR3 DNA is TGTGCCAGCAGCTTTTTAAGGACATTTGATGAAAAACTGTTTTTT. Encoded protein: CASSFLRTFDEKLFF.

V and J are TRBV7-9 and TRBJ2-3; the match to TRBD1 covers 8 bases. Trimming removed 8 bases from V and 2 bases from J; junction bases left unmatched: 9. This CDR3 region has 15 residues. The V gene's germline CDR1 is SEHNR and CDR2 FQNEAQ (reference sequence). CDR3: CASQAWDRITDTQYF. CDR3 coding DNA: TGTGCCAGCCAAGCCTGGGACAGGATCACAGATACGCAGTATTTT.

CDR3 coding DNA: TGCGCCAGCAGCGGGGACACAGGCGGAGAGACCCAGTACTTC. This translates into CASSGDTGGETQYF. The V gene is TRBV5-1, the J gene TRBJ2-5; possible D gene TRBD1, 6 bases. Germline V lookup: CDR1 SGHRS, CDR2 YFSETQ. The CDR3 extends over 14 amino acids. Trimming removed 4 bases from V and 4 bases from J, with 14 bases in between.

This clone was counted between two and nine times. V and J are TRBV6-5 and TRBJ1-5, with TRBD1 matching over 9 bases. Germline V gene lookup returns CDR1 MNHEY and CDR2 SVGAGI. With V trimmed by 7 bases and J by 6 bases, 7 bases remained unmatched. The CDR3 is made up of 14 amino acids. The CDR3 bases are TGTGCCAGCACCCAAACAGGGGGCGGTCAGCCCCAGCATTTT. It translates to CASTQTGGGQPQHF.

The chain combines TRBV7-2 with TRBJ2-7, with 9 bases matching TRBD1. The CDR3 spans 14 residues. CDR1 and CDR2 (germline): SGHTA, FQGNSA. The V gene end was trimmed by 6 bases and the J gene end by 6 bases; junction bases not matched to a gene: 9. The CDR3 bases are TGTGCCAGCAGATCCGGGACAGGGACGACCGAGCAGTACTTC. Protein sequence: CASRSGTGTTEQYF.

V is TRBV5-1 and J is TRBJ2-5, with TRBD2 matching over 13 bases. CDR3 length: 18 residues. The germline gives CDR1 SGHRS, CDR2 YFSETQ. Losses at the gene ends were 6 bases for V and 5 bases for J; bases not matched to a gene: 16. CDR3 loop: CASTPPRGTSGIIETQYF. The DNA of the CDR3 is TGCGCCAGCACCCCCCCTCGAGGGACTAGCGGGATAATCGAGACCCAGTACTTC.

The chain recombines TRBV27 with TRBJ1-2; tentative D call: TRBD1 (6 bases). The ends were cut back, 6 bases at V and 1 base at J, with 15 bases in the middle. Looked up from germline, CDR1 is MNHEY and CDR2 is SMNVEV (reference sequence). This CDR3 region has 15 residues. Here the CDR3 DNA reads TGTGCCAGCAGACAAACCGGGACACTTAACTATGGCTACACCTTC. Translation: CASRQTGTLNYGYTF.

V usage is TRBV7-8 and J usage is TRBJ1-5; 7 bases line up with TRBD1. The ends lost 4 bases at V and 0 bases at J; junction bases unmatched: 18. CDR1 is SGHVS, CDR2 FQNEAQ, per germline. The CDR3 extends over 20 amino acids. The CDR3 DNA follows: TGTGCCAGCAGCTCGGGGACAGAGCTCACCAAGTCCTATAGCAATCAGCCCCAGCATTTT. Translated: CASSSGTELTKSYSNQPQHF.

The rearrangement joins TRBV7-9 to TRBJ2-1; the D gene is possibly TRBD1 (6 bases). This CDR3 is 15 amino acids long. The V gene lost 5 bases and the J gene lost 5 bases, with 16 bases spanning the gap. Germline loops: CDR1 SEHNR, CDR2 FQNEAQ (reference sequence). Written as DNA, the CDR3 is TGTGCCAGCAGCGGCCGGGACAAGGAAAACAATGAGCAGTTCTTC. As protein: CASSGRDKENNEQFF.

The chain combines TRBV7-3 with TRBJ2-3; 10 nucleotides align to TRBD2. The germline V gene encodes CDR1 SGHTA and CDR2 FQGTGA. Trimming at V came to 4 bases and at J to 4 bases, leaving 23 bases not matched to a gene. The CDR3 consists of 21 residues. This chain's CDR3 is CASSSTRRPALAGAPADTQYF. The CDR3 DNA follows: TGTGCCAGCAGCTCGACCAGGCGGCCCGCGCTAGCGGGGGCCCCGGCAGATACGCAGTATTTT. The whole variable domain, filled in from reference TRBV7-3 and TRBJ2-3, reads GAGVSQTPSNKVTEKGKYVELRCDPISGHTALYWYRQSLGQGPEFLIYFQGTGAADDSGLPNDRFFAVRPEGSVSTLKIQRTERGDSAVYLCASSSTRRPALAGAPADTQYFGPGTRLTVL.